This TCR beta chain was retrieved from a study of T cell responses to AZD1222 COVID-19 vaccine. Study findings and constraints: A reported finding is that nearly half of spike-specific TCRs target unmutated variant regions. Among the donors, most were white British and more were female, and clonal diversity was possibly underestimated.

Here immunoSEQ multiplex PCR was the method, and the copy in TCRdb shows in-frame clones only, minus some. The sample shows about 120,000 clones, roughly 88% of them seen only once. As concerns this clone: The antigen is not known. The sample has other DNA sequences that encode this CDR3 too.

This CDR3 is built from 14 residues. Per the germline V gene, CDR1 is KGHSH and CDR2 is LQKENI. V lost 3 bases to trimming and J lost 1 base, with 6 bases between them. V is TRBV18 and J is TRBJ2-2; D is possibly TRBD1 or TRBD2 (5 bases each). The sequences come from peripheral blood, collected on day 0 of AZD1222 vaccination. The TCR sequence derives from an adult in good health. This chain's CDR3 is CASSPGRNTGELFF. The CDR3 nucleotides are TGTGCCAGCTCACCGGGACGGAACACCGGGGAGCTGTTTTTT.